This T cell receptor beta chain was documented in a study of cytomegalovirus exposure and HLA in healthy donors. Germline V gene sequence: CDR1 MGHRA, CDR2 YSYEKL. The CDR3 has 14 amino acids. V dropped 0 bases and J dropped 3 bases, with 8 bases sitting between them. Study conclusions and caveats: As a later analysis showed, a missense DCLRE1C variant was linked to trimming of TCR beta V- and J-genes.

Of note for this clone: No antigen is known for it.

The PCR ran on 60 Vbeta and 13 Jbeta primers. Study processing details: In a later analysis, of around 83 million unique beta chains, about 12 million appeared in at least two donors. Data came from immunoSEQ multiplex PCR; TCRdb stores just in-frame clones and leaves some out. Clone size and the V and J calls come from that table; the DNA yielded D and trimming. The sample holds around 76,000 clones. The chain has TRBV4-1 and TRBJ1-1; D unclear. The sequenced sample consisted of PBMCs. This sequence originates from a boy aged 5-17 years in good health and CMV-seronegative. The CDR3 nucleotides are TGCGCCAGCAGCCAAGAGGAGAGGTACACTGAAGCTTTCTTT. It specifies CASSQEERYTEAFF.